A selection of T cell receptor beta chains follows, all from one sample in a study of type 1 regulatory T cells. TCRdb re-analysed the reads in MiXCR, keeping a single row per CDR3 protein. The profile covers more than 60,000 distinct CDR3 sequences, with about 48% appearing a single time and roughly 2.2% taken by the ten largest. No cognate antigen is known for these TCRs. Sequenced input: cultured non-Tr1 T cells, either the whole culture or a sorted T cell fraction (not recorded which). The receptor source for this set is a human donor in good health. The CDR3 runs from the conserved cysteine through the conserved F or W. The D gene is left open where the match is weak. Rows may omit the clone size; those that give it use once, few, many or a size class.

>TRBV5-1|.|TRBJ2-1|.
CASAGTGYNEQFF
TGCGCCAGCGCCGGCACAGGCTACAATGAGCAGTTCTTC
>TRBV9|TRBD1|TRBJ1-2|.
CASSLGEGTVYGYTF
TGTGCCAGCAGCCTAGGTGAGGGGACAGTCTATGGCTACACCTTC
>TRBV20-1|.|TRBJ2-1|few
CSAGSSYNEQFF
TGCAGCGCGGGGAGCTCCTACAATGAGCAGTTCTTC
>TRBV7-2|TRBD2|TRBJ2-3|.
CASSLGPSTSGGSLDTQYF
TGTGCCAGCAGCTTAGGCCCTTCGACTAGCGGGGGGTCTTTAGATACGCAGTATTTT
>TRBV18|.|TRBJ1-1|few
CASSPEGRKAFF
TGTGCCAGCTCACCAGAGGGGCGGAAAGCTTTCTTT
>TRBV7-9|.|TRBJ2-7|.
CASSPPPTPERSYEQYF
TGTGCCAGCAGCCCCCCCCCCACTCCCGAGAGATCCTACGAGCAGTACTTC
>TRBV19|TRBD1|TRBJ1-5|.
CASSIARTGKDQPQHF
TGTGCCAGTAGTATCGCTAGGACAGGGAAGGATCAGCCCCAGCATTTT
>TRBV4-1|TRBD2|TRBJ2-1|.
CASSQDPGVAGSGEQFF
TGCGCCAGCAGCCAAGATCCTGGGGTAGCGGGCTCAGGTGAGCAGTTCTTC
>TRBV20-1|TRBD1|TRBJ1-4|.
CSASAGTGIEKLFF
TGCAGTGCTAGCGCCGGGACAGGGATAGAAAAACTGTTTTTT
>TRBV5-5|.|TRBJ1-6|once
CASSFYGLAGINSPLHF
TGTGCCAGCAGCTTTTACGGGCTGGCGGGGATTAATTCACCCCTCCACTTT
>TRBV11-2|.|TRBJ2-1|.
CASSFRTLGNNEQFF
TGTGCCAGCAGCTTCAGGACATTGGGTAACAATGAGCAGTTCTTC
>TRBV7-2|.|TRBJ2-2|few
CASSQWSGAGTGELFF
TGTGCCAGCAGCCAGTGGTCGGGGGCTGGCACCGGGGAGCTGTTTTTT
>TRBV6-4|TRBD2|TRBJ2-3|.
CASSDSLSGTSGGTDTQYF
TGTGCCAGCAGTGACTCGCTTTCCGGGACTAGCGGGGGCACAGATACGCAGTATTTT
>TRBV12-3/TRBV12-4|TRBD1|TRBJ2-3|.
CASRTGTGGYTQYF
TGTGCCAGCAGGACCGGGACAGGGGGGTATACGCAGTATTTT
>TRBV3-1|.|TRBJ1-1|.
CASSQEYVRGSTEAFF
TGTGCCAGCAGCCAAGAATATGTGAGGGGGAGCACTGAAGCTTTCTTT
>TRBV5-4|TRBD2|TRBJ2-3|.
CASSLARGGATDTQYF
TGTGCCAGCAGCCTCGCCCGCGGGGGGGCCACGGATACGCAGTATTTT
>TRBV6-5|.|TRBJ1-1|few
CASSYFSDTEAFF
TGTGCCAGCAGTTACTTCAGCGACACTGAAGCTTTCTTT
>TRBV12-3/TRBV12-4|.|TRBJ1-5|few
CASSLSPVSFGVHF
TGTGCCAGCAGTTTAAGCCCAGTTAGTTTTGGTGTGCATTTT
>TRBV11-2|.|TRBJ2-2|.
CASSTLATGGELFF
TGTGCCAGCAGCACTCTAGCGACCGGCGGGGAGCTGTTTTTT
>TRBV10-2|TRBD1|TRBJ1-6|few
CASSIQGGVSPLHF
TGCGCCAGCAGCATACAGGGGGGCGTATCACCCCTCCACTTT
>TRBV5-1|.|TRBJ2-1|.
CASSLGQLYNEQFF
TGCGCCAGCAGCTTGGGGCAGCTCTACAATGAGCAGTTCTTC
>TRBV6-5|TRBD1|TRBJ1-2|.
CASSYSTGTGQRGYTF
TGTGCCAGCAGTTACTCGACCGGGACAGGGCAACGTGGCTACACCTTC
>TRBV5-1|TRBD2|TRBJ2-1|few
CASSPSGGAFNEQFF
TGCGCCAGCAGCCCGAGCGGGGGGGCCTTTAATGAGCAGTTCTTC
>TRBV12-3/TRBV12-4|.|TRBJ2-5|.
CASRPTFRRTQYF
TGCGCCAGCAGACCAACATTTCGGCGGACCCAGTACTTC
>TRBV24-1|TRBD2|TRBJ2-1|few
CATAPAGRGGPSEQFF
TGTGCCACCGCCCCTGCAGGTCGGGGGGGCCCTAGTGAGCAGTTCTTC
>TRBV5-1|TRBD1|TRBJ1-2|.
CASSSGQGGGYGYTF
TGCGCCAGCAGCAGCGGACAGGGAGGCGGCTATGGCTACACCTTC
>TRBV12-3/TRBV12-4|TRBD1|TRBJ1-2|.
CASSPGTGGLVNGYTF
TGTGCCAGCAGTCCCGGGACAGGGGGCCTGGTAAATGGCTACACCTTC
>TRBV29-1|.|TRBJ2-7|few
CSVSFGPRADYEQYF
TGCAGCGTTTCATTCGGACCCCGAGCGGACTACGAGCAGTACTTC
>TRBV21-1|.|TRBJ2-2|.
CASSKPPLLGSDTGELFF
TGTGCCAGCAGCAAACCCCCACTGTTGGGGTCGGACACCGGGGAGCTGTTTTTT
>TRBV20-1|.|TRBJ2-6|many
CSADSLTGANVLTF
TGCAGTGCGGACTCACTCACTGGGGCCAACGTCCTGACTTTC
>TRBV4-1|TRBD1|TRBJ1-1|few
CASSGQGSYEAFF
TGCGCCAGCAGCGGACAGGGCTCTTATGAAGCTTTCTTT
>TRBV5-4|.|TRBJ2-3|few
CASSLKGRTDTQYF
TGTGCCAGCAGCTTGAAAGGACGGACAGATACGCAGTATTTT
>TRBV5-1|.|TRBJ1-1|once
CASSQLMNTETFF
TGCGCCAGCAGTCAGCTTATGAACACTGAAACTTTCTTT
>TRBV12-3/TRBV12-4|.|TRBJ1-1|.
CASTFRGQFTEAFF
TGTGCCAGCACTTTCCGAGGGCAGTTTACTGAAGCTTTCTTT
>TRBV7-2|TRBD2|TRBJ2-1|once
CASSLSSGVNNEQFF
TGTGCCAGCAGCTTATCTAGCGGGGTTAACAATGAGCAGTTCTTC
>TRBV21-1|.|TRBJ1-4|few
CASSNLRPNEKLFF
TGTGCCAGCAGCAACCTCCGGCCGAATGAAAAACTGTTTTTT
>TRBV5-1|.|TRBJ1-4|once
CASSVLGEQGEKLFF
TGCGCCAGCAGCGTCTTAGGTGAACAGGGAGAAAAACTGTTTTTT
>TRBV9|TRBD2|TRBJ2-5|.
CASSVASGWQETQHF
TGTGCCAGCAGCGTAGCTAGCGGGTGGCAAGAGACCCAGCACTTC
>TRBV6-2/TRBV6-3|.|TRBJ2-1|few
CASSYSGQSTRNEQFF
TGTGCCAGCAGTTACAGTGGGCAATCAACTAGGAATGAGCAGTTCTTC
>TRBV19|.|TRBJ1-6|.
CASRGQKNSPLHF
TGTGCCAGTAGGGGACAAAAGAATTCACCCCTCCACTTT
>TRBV6-1|.|TRBJ1-1|.
CASKPDGGTEAFF
TGTGCCAGCAAGCCGGACGGGGGCACTGAAGCTTTCTTT
>TRBV2|TRBD2|TRBJ2-1|.
CATGSGLATPYNEQFF
TGTGCCACCGGCTCTGGACTAGCGACACCCTACAATGAGCAGTTCTTC
>TRBV4-2|TRBD1|TRBJ2-3|few
CASSRNPGQGSDTQYF
TGTGCCAGCAGCCGGAACCCGGGACAGGGGTCAGATACGCAGTATTTT
>TRBV28|TRBD2|TRBJ2-5|.
CASSFLLAGGRETQYF
TGTGCCAGCAGTTTCCTCCTAGCGGGGGGTAGGGAGACCCAGTACTTC
>TRBV7-2|.|TRBJ1-4|.
CASSSGLFNNEKLFF
TGTGCCAGCAGCTCCGGACTCTTCAATAATGAAAAACTGTTTTTT
>TRBV15|.|TRBJ2-3|few
CATSRGPTDTQYF
TGTGCCACCAGCAGAGGACCCACAGATACGCAGTATTTT
>TRBV5-1|TRBD1|TRBJ1-1|.
CASSWDSMNTEAFF
TGCGCCAGCAGCTGGGACAGCATGAACACTGAAGCTTTCTTT
>TRBV28|.|TRBJ1-1|.
CASSLRGEAFF
TGTGCCAGCAGTTTGCGGGGCGAAGCTTTCTTT
>TRBV9|.|TRBJ2-6|.
CASSVAGYPTGANVLTF
TGTGCCAGCAGCGTAGCGGGTTACCCGACTGGGGCCAACGTCCTGACTTTC
>TRBV5-1|.|TRBJ2-7|.
CASSLGPTQYEQYF
TGCGCCAGCAGCTTGGGTCCTACCCAATACGAGCAGTACTTC
>TRBV5-1|TRBD2|TRBJ2-2|few
CASSSNSGGGRTGELFF
TGCGCCAGCAGCTCTAATAGCGGGGGAGGTCGCACCGGGGAGCTGTTTTTT
>TRBV7-2|TRBD1|TRBJ2-1|.
CASSPPRDRNEQFF
TGTGCCAGCAGCCCGCCCCGGGACAGAAATGAGCAGTTCTTC
>TRBV3-1|.|TRBJ1-1|.
CASSQGYMANTEAFF
TGTGCCAGCAGCCAAGGGTATATGGCGAACACTGAAGCTTTCTTT
>TRBV12-3/TRBV12-4|TRBD1|TRBJ1-2|few
CASSLETGGYGYTF
TGTGCCAGCAGTTTAGAAACAGGGGGCTATGGCTACACCTTC
>TRBV28|TRBD1|TRBJ2-1|.
CASRRQGSSYNEQFF
TGTGCCAGCAGACGACAGGGGAGCTCCTACAATGAGCAGTTCTTC
>TRBV5-1|.|TRBJ2-7|.
CASSLGTSPNYEQYF
TGCGCCAGCAGCTTGGGGACCTCGCCCAACTACGAGCAGTACTTC
>TRBV20-1|TRBD1|TRBJ2-7|.
CSARGGAGYEQYF
TGCAGTGCAAGAGGGGGCGCAGGTTACGAGCAGTACTTC
>TRBV7-2|.|TRBJ2-1|.
CASSPQLSYNEQFF
TGTGCCAGCAGTCCCCAACTTAGCTACAATGAGCAGTTCTTC
>TRBV11-3|TRBD1|TRBJ2-1|few
CASSTRTGWGDNEQFF
TGTGCCAGCAGCACTCGGACAGGGTGGGGGGACAATGAGCAGTTCTTC
>TRBV4-1|TRBD2|TRBJ2-3|few
CASSQDFGAGGPPDTQYF
TGCGCCAGCAGCCAAGATTTTGGAGCGGGGGGGCCCCCAGATACGCAGTATTTT